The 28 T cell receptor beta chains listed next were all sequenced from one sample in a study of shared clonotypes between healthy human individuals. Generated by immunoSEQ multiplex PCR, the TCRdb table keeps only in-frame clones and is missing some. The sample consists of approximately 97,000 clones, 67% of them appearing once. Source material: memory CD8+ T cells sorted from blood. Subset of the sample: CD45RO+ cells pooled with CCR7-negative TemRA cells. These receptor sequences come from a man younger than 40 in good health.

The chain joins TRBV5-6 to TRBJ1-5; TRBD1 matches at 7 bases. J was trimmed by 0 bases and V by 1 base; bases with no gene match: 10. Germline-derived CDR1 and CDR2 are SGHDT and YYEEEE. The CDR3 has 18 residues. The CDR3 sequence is CASSLFGIRDSSNQPQHF. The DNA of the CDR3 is TGTGCCAGCAGCTTGTTCGGTATTCGGGACAGTAGCAATCAGCCCCAGCATTTT.

This CDR3 reads CSVEVVPSGRFINEQFF. The CDR3 bases are TGCAGCGTTGAAGTGGTCCCTAGCGGGAGGTTCATCAATGAGCAGTTCTTC. The chain has TRBV29-1 and TRBJ2-1; TRBD2 matches 11 bases. J lost 6 bases, V lost 1 base, and 11 bases had no gene match. In germline, CDR1 is SQVTM, CDR2 ANQGSEA. The CDR3 contains 17 residues.

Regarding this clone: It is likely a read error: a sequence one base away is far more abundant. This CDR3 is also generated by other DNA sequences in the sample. CDR3 sequence (DNA): TGTGCCAGCAGCTTCGAAGGAGGTGAAAAACTGTTTTTT. It translates to CASSFEGGEKLFF. The J gene is TRBJ1-4, the V gene TRBV5-6, with D unresolved. The germline V gene has CDR1 SGHDT and CDR2 YYEEEE. Trimming removed 2 bases from V and 7 bases from J, with 9 bases in between. The CDR3 covers 13 residues. The whole variable domain, filled in from reference TRBV5-6 and TRBJ1-4, reads DAGVTQSPTHLIKTRGQQVTLRCSPKSGHDTVSWYQQALGQGPQFIFQYYEEEERQRGNFPDRFSGHQFPNYSSELNVNALLLGDSALYLCASSFEGGEKLFFGSGTQLSVL.

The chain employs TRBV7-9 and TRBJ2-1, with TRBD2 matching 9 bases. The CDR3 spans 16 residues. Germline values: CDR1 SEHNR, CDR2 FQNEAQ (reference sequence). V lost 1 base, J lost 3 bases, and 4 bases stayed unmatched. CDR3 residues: CASSLVGTSLYNEQFF. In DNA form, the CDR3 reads TGTGCCAGCAGCTTAGTGGGGACTAGCCTCTACAATGAGCAGTTCTTC.

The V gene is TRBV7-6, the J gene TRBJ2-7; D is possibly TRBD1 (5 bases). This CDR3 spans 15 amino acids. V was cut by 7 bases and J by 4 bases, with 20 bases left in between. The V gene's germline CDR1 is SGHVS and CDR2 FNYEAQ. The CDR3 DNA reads TGTGCCAGCACCTCTGGGGCAGGCAACGGGTACGAGCAGTACTTC. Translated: CASTSGAGNGYEQYF. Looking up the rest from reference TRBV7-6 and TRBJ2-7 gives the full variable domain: GAGVSQSPRYKVTKRGQDVALRCDPISGHVSLYWYRQALGQGPEFLTYFNYEAQQDKSGLPNDRFSAERPEGSISTLTIQRTEQRDSAMYRCASTSGAGNGYEQYFGPGTRLTVT.

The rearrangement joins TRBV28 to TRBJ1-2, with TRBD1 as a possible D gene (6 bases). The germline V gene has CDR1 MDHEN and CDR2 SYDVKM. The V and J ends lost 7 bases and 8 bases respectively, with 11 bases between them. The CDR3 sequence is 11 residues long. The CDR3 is CASTVRGGYTF. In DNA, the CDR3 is TGTGCCAGCACCGTAAGGGGGGGCTACACCTTC.

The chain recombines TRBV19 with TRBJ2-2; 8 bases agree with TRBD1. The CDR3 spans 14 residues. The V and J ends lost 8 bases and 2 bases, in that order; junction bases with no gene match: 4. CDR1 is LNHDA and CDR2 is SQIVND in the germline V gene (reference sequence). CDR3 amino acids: CASRTGTNTGELFF. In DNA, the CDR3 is TGTGCCAGTCGGACAGGGACCAACACCGGGGAGCTGTTTTTT.

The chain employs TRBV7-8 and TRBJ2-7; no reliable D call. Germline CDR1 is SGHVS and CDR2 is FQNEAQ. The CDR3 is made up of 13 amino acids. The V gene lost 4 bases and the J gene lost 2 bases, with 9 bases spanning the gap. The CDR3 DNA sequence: TGTGCCAGCAGCTCCGAATCTGCCTACGAGCAGTACTTC. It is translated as CASSSESAYEQYF.

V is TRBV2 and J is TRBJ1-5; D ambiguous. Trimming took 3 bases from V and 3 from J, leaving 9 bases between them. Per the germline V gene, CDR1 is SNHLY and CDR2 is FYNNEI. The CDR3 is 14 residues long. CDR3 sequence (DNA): TGTGCCAGCAGTGATCCCGGGGACAATCAGCCCCAGCATTTT. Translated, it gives CASSDPGDNQPQHF.

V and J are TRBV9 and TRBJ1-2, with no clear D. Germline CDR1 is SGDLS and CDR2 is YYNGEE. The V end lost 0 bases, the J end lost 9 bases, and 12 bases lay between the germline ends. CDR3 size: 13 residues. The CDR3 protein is CASSVAQESSYTF. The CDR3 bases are TGTGCCAGCAGCGTAGCTCAGGAATCGAGCTACACCTTC.

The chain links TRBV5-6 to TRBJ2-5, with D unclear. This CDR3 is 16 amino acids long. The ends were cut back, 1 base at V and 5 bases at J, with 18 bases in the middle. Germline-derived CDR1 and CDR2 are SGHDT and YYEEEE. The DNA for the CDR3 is TGTGCCAGCAGCTTGCGGTCATTTAACATTCTGGAGACCCAGTACTTC. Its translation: CASSLRSFNILETQYF.

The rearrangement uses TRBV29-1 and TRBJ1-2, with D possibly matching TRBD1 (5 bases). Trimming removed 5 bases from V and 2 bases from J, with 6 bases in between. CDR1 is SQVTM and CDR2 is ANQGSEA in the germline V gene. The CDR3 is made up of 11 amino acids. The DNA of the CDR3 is TGCAGCGTTAGGGGAAACTATGGCTACACCTTC. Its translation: CSVRGNYGYTF.

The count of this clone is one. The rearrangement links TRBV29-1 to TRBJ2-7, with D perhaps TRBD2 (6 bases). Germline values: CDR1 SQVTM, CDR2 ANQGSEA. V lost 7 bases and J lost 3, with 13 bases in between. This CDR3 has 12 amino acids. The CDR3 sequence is CSAHGGSYEQYF. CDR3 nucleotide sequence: TGCAGCGCCCATGGGGGGAGCTACGAGCAGTACTTC.

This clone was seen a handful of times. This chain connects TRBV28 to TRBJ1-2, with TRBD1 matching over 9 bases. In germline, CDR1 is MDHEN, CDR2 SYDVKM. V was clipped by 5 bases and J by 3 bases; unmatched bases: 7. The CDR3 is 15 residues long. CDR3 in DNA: TGTGCCAGCAGTGATTACAGGGGGCAGGACTATGGCTACACCTTC. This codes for CASSDYRGQDYGYTF.

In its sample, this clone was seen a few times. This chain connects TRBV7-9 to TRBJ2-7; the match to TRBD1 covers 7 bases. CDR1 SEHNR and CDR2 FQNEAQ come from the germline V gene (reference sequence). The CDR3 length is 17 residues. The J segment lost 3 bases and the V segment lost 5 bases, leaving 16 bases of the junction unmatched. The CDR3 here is CASSRSSTGTYFYEQYF. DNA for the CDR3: TGTGCCAGCAGCAGATCCTCGACAGGGACCTATTTCTACGAGCAGTACTTC.

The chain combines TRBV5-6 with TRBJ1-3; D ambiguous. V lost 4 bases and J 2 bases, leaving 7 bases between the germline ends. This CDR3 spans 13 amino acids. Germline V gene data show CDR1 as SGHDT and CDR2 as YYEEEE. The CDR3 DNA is TGTGCCAGCAGCCCGAATCCTGGAAACACCATATATTTT. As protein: CASSPNPGNTIYF.

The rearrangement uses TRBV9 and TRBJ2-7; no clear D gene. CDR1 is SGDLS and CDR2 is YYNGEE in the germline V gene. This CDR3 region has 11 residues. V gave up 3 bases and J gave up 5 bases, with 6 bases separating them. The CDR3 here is CASSAGHEQYF. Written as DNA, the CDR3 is TGTGCCAGCAGCGCCGGACACGAGCAGTACTTC.

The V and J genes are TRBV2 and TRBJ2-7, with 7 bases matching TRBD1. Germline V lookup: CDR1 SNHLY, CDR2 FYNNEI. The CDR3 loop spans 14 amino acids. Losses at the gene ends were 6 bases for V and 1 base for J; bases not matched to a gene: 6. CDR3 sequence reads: CASSGTASSYEQYF. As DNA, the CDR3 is TGTGCCAGCAGCGGGACAGCGTCTTCCTACGAGCAGTACTTC.

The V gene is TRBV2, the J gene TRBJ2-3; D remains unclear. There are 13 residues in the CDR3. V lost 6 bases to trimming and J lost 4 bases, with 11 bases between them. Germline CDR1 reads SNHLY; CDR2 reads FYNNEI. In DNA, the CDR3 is TGTGCCAGCAGGATCACAGAAGCAGATACGCAGTATTTT. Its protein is CASRITEADTQYF.

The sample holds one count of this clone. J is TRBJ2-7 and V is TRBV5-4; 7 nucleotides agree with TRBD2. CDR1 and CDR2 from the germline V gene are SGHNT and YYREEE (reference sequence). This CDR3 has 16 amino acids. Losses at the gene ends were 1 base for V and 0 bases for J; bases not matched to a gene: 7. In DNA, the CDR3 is TGTGCCAGCAGCTTGAAGCTCGGCGGGAGCTCCTACGAGCAGTACTTC. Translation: CASSLKLGGSSYEQYF.

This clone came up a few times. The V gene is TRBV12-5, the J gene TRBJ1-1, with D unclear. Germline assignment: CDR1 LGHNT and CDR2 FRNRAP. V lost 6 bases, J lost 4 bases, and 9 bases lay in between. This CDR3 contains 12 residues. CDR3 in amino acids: CASGSRGTEAFF. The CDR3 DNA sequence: TGTGCTAGTGGCTCCCGTGGCACTGAAGCTTTCTTT.

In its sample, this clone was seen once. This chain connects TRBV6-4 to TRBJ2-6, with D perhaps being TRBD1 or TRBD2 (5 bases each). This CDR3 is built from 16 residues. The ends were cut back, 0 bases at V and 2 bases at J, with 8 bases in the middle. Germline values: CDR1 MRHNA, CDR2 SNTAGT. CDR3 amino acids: CASSDSGETGANVLTF. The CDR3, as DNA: TGTGCCAGCAGTGACTCGGGGGAGACTGGGGCCAACGTCCTGACTTTC.

DNA for the CDR3: TGTGCCAGTAGTACCGACAGGGGGGATAACTACGAGCAGTACTTC. This translates into CASSTDRGDNYEQYF. This chain links TRBV19 with TRBJ2-7, with 9 bases that match TRBD1. The CDR3 runs 15 residues. Trimming at V came to 4 bases and at J to 3 bases, leaving 7 bases not matched to a gene. Germline-derived CDR1 and CDR2 are LNHDA and SQIVND (reference sequence).

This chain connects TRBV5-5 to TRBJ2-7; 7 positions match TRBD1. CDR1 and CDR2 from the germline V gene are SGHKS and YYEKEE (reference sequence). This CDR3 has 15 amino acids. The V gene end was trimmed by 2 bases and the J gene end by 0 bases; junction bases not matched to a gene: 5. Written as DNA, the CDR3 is TGTGCCAGCAGCTTTTTTTGGGACAGCTCCTACGAGCAGTACTTC. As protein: CASSFFWDSSYEQYF. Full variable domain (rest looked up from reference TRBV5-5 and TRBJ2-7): DAGVTQSPTHLIKTRGQQVTLRCSPISGHKSVSWYQQVLGQGPQFIFQYYEKEERGRGNFPDRFSARQFPNYSSELNVNALLLGDSALYLCASSFFWDSSYEQYFGPGTRLTVT.

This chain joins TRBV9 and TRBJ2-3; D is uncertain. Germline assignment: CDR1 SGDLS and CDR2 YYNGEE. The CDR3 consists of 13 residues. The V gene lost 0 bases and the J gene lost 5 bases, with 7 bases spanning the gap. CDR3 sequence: CASSVATGDTQYF. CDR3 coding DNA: TGTGCCAGCAGCGTAGCTACGGGAGATACGCAGTATTTT.

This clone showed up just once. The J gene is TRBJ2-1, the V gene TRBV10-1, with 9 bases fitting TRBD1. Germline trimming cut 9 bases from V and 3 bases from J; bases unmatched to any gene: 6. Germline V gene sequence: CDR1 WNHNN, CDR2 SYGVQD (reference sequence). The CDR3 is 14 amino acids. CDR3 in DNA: TGCGCCAGTAAAGGGGACAGGGACTACAATGAGCAGTTCTTC. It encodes CASKGDRDYNEQFF.

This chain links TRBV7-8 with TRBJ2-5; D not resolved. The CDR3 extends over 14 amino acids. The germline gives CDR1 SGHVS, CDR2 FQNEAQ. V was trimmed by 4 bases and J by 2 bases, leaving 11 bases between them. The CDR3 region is CASSSADRQETQYF. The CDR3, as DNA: TGTGCCAGCAGCTCCGCCGACCGTCAAGAGACCCAGTACTTC.

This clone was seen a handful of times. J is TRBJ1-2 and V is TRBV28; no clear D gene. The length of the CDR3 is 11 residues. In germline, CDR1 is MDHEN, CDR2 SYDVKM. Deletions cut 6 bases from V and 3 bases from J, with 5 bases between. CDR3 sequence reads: CASSQDYGYTF. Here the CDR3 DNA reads TGTGCCAGCAGCCAAGACTATGGCTACACCTTC.